These 18 T cell receptor beta chains share one sample of origin, sequenced in a study of patients and donors after allogeneic stem cell transplantation. MiXCR, applied by TCRdb to the RT-PCR reads, yields one record per CDR3 protein. The table shows 800,000 to 1,000,000 distinct CDR3 sequences, with about a sixth occurring only once. Sequencing was done on a sample of blood, either unsorted or a sorted T cell fraction (not recorded which). The receptor source for this set is a human donor who was either an allogeneic HSCT recipient or a stem cell or donor lymphocyte infusion donor (not recorded which). It is not recorded whose cells these are; they may come from a transplant donor.

The gene calls are TRBV12-3 or TRBV12-4 and TRBJ1-3; the D is unclear. The CDR3 is made up of 15 amino acids. V was cut by 10 bases and J by 0 bases, with 16 bases left in between. CDR3 nucleotides: TGTGCCACCTTCGACTGGCAGACCTCTGGAAACACCATATATTTT. It encodes CATFDWQTSGNTIYF.

The sample holds a few counts of this clonotype. The chain carries TRBV5-1 and TRBJ1-1; D not certain. In germline, CDR1 is SGHRS, CDR2 YFSETQ. The CDR3 is made up of 13 amino acids. V shed 4 bases and J shed 1 base, with 8 bases lying between them. The CDR3 DNA follows: TGCGCCAGCAGCGCCACTCCGAACACTGAAGCTTTCTTT. It codes for CASSATPNTEAFF.

This clonotype was observed a few times. The V call is TRBV6-1, the J call TRBJ2-5; 11 nucleotides align to TRBD2. The CDR3 sequence is 17 residues long. Germline-derived CDR1 and CDR2 are MNHNS and SASEGT. V was pared by 5 bases and J by 1 base, with 9 bases of the junction left unmatched. The DNA for the CDR3 is TGTGCCAGCAGTCAGGGACTAGCGGCCGGCAGCCAAGAGACCCAGTACTTC. This encodes CASSQGLAAGSQETQYF.

This clonotype was counted only a few times. V usage is TRBV9 and J usage is TRBJ2-3; 8 bases line up with TRBD1. Germline V lookup: CDR1 SGDLS, CDR2 YYNGEE. The J segment lost 8 bases and the V segment lost 0 bases, leaving 8 bases of the junction unmatched. The CDR3 has 15 residues. In DNA form, the CDR3 reads TGTGCCAGCAGCGTAGAGGGCAGGGGGCTTGGTACGCAGTATTTT. It is translated as CASSVEGRGLGTQYF.

This clonotype was recorded at least ten times. The chain couples TRBV12-3 or TRBV12-4 to TRBJ2-7; tentatively, D is TRBD1 or TRBD2 (5 bases each). This CDR3 comprises 14 residues. V was trimmed by 2 bases and J by 7 bases, leaving 15 bases between them. The CDR3 DNA reads as TGTGCCAGCAGTTTAACTGGGCAGGGACGGGAGCAGTACTTC. This codes for CASSLTGQGREQYF.

The J gene is TRBJ2-1, the V gene TRBV29-1, with 10 positions matching TRBD2. The trim removed 3 bases at V and 2 bases at J, leaving 7 bases unmatched. CDR3 length: 16 residues. The V gene's germline CDR1 is SQVTM and CDR2 ANQGSEA. The CDR3 bases are TGCAGCGTTGAGGGTCTCAGCGGGGGGGCCTACAATGAGCAGTTCTTC. Its translation is CSVEGLSGGAYNEQFF.

This clonotype was recorded many times. This chain joins TRBV5-1 and TRBJ2-7; D is unclear. Trimming removed 2 bases from V and 3 bases from J, with 12 bases in between. CDR1 is SGHRS and CDR2 is YFSETQ in the germline V gene. The CDR3 runs 14 residues. CDR3 in DNA: TGCGCCAGCAGCTTACAAGACCGAAGCTACGAGCAGTACTTC. Protein sequence: CASSLQDRSYEQYF.

The chain carries TRBV7-9 and TRBJ2-7; D is undetermined. The CDR3 runs 14 residues. Per germline, CDR1 SEHNR and CDR2 FQNEAQ (reference sequence). V was pared by 7 bases and J by 2 bases, with 15 bases between. The CDR3 loop is CASTPRVVPYEQYF. The CDR3 bases are TGTGCCAGCACACCTCGGGTGGTTCCCTACGAGCAGTACTTC.

This clonotype has ten or more counts. The chain links TRBV5-1 to TRBJ2-7; D might be TRBD1 (6 bases). Trimming cost V 4 bases and J 0 bases, with 20 bases left between them. The CDR3 contains 17 residues. Germline CDR1 and CDR2: SGHRS and YFSETQ. The CDR3 DNA is TGCGCCAGCAGCCCCAGGGGAAAGCAGAGGAGCTCCTACGAGCAGTACTTC. Translated: CASSPRGKQRSSYEQYF.

The chain employs TRBV7-2 and TRBJ2-1, with no clear D. The V gene's germline CDR1 is SGHTA and CDR2 FQGNSA. V lost 1 base and J 9 bases, leaving 7 bases between the germline ends. The length of the CDR3 is 12 residues. The CDR3 region is CASSLVRVEQFF. CDR3 DNA: TGTGCCAGCAGCTTAGTTAGAGTTGAGCAGTTCTTC. Based on the CDR3 plus reference TRBV7-2 and TRBJ2-1, the full variable domain is GAGVSQSPSNKVTEKGKDVELRCDPISGHTALYWYRQSLGQGLEFLIYFQGNSAPDKSGLPSDRFSAERTGGSVSTLTIQRTQQEDSAVYLCASSLVRVEQFFGPGTRLTVL.

In this sample, this clonotype turned up a few times. This chain uses TRBV12-3 or TRBV12-4 with TRBJ2-4; the match to TRBD2 covers 8 bases. The CDR3 extends over 16 amino acids. The V gene end was trimmed by 5 bases and the J gene end by 3 bases; junction bases not matched to a gene: 9. This chain's CDR3 is CASSTRGAGVKNIQYF. CDR3 DNA sequence: TGTGCCAGCAGTACCAGGGGAGCGGGGGTCAAAAACATTCAGTACTTC.

This clonotype has a handful of counts. V and J are TRBV5-1 and TRBJ2-3, with 10 positions matching TRBD2. J lost 4 bases, V lost 4 bases, and 18 bases had no gene match. CDR3 size: 19 residues. Germline CDR1 is SGHRS and CDR2 is YFSETQ. The CDR3 DNA sequence: TGCGCCAGCAGCCCCTCATCTCCGATCGCAGCGGGGGGGCCAGATACGCAGTATTTT. Translation gives CASSPSSPIAAGGPDTQYF.

The V and J genes are TRBV2 and TRBJ1-1; TRBD1 might be the D (6 bases). V was shortened by 4 bases and J by 0 bases, with 15 bases between the two germline ends. The V gene's germline CDR1 is SNHLY and CDR2 FYNNEI. The CDR3 is 16 amino acids. CDR3 amino acids: CASSGRGMGMNTEAFF. For the CDR3, the DNA is TGTGCCAGCAGTGGAAGGGGGATGGGTATGAACACTGAAGCTTTCTTT.

This clonotype was observed a handful of times. The chain links TRBV11-2 to TRBJ1-5; D not certain. The CDR3 extends over 14 amino acids. Germline loops: CDR1 SGHAT, CDR2 FQNNGV. V was trimmed by 0 bases and J by 5 bases, leaving 8 bases between them. The CDR3 region is CASSLERSHQPQHF. The CDR3 coding sequence is TGTGCCAGCAGCTTAGAGAGGTCCCATCAGCCCCAGCATTTT.

CDR3 bases: TGCGCCAGCAGCCAAGTGGTACGGAATCAGCCCCAGCATTTT. Translation: CASSQVVRNQPQHF. The V gene is TRBV4-1, the J gene TRBJ1-5; D unresolved. The V gene's germline CDR1 is MGHRA and CDR2 YSYEKL. This CDR3 comprises 14 residues. The germline V and J ends were trimmed by 1 base and 4 bases, with 8 bases remaining between them.

The V and J genes are TRBV2 and TRBJ1-5; D possibly corresponds to TRBD1 (6 bases). Germline V lookup: CDR1 SNHLY, CDR2 FYNNEI. V was clipped by 6 bases and J by 4 bases, with 19 bases between them. This CDR3 has 16 residues. CDR3: CASRELRDKGNQPQHF. CDR3 nucleotide sequence: TGTGCCAGCAGGGAACTCCGGGACAAGGGGAATCAGCCCCAGCATTTT.

This clonotype was counted a few times. The gene calls are TRBV2 and TRBJ1-2, with D tentatively TRBD1 (6 bases). Trimming stripped 6 bases from V and 4 bases from J, with 15 bases between. Germline V lookup: CDR1 SNHLY, CDR2 FYNNEI. There are 14 residues in the CDR3. CDR3 nucleotide sequence: TGTGCCAGCAGAGGAGACAGGACTTCCTATGGCTACACCTTC. This translates into CASRGDRTSYGYTF.

This clonotype was seen a handful of times. The chain is built from TRBV27 and TRBJ1-6; 9 positions match TRBD1. Germline V gives CDR1 MNHEY, CDR2 SMNVEV (reference sequence). The CDR3 consists of 15 residues. V lost 5 bases to trimming and J lost 9 bases; unmatched junction nucleotides: 8. This CDR3 reads CASSRDRVVGSPLHF. CDR3 bases: TGTGCCAGCAGTCGGGACAGGGTCGTGGGTTCACCCCTCCACTTT.